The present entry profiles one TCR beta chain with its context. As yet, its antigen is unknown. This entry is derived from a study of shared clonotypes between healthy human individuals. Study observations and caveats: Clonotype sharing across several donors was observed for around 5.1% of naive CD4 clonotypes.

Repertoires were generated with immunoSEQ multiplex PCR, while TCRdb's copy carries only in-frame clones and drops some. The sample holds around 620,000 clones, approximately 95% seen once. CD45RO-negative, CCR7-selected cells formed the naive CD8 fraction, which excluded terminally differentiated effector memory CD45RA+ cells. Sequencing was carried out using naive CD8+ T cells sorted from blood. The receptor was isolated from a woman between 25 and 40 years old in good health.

This CDR3 is CASSPLMGGNEQFF. CDR3 sequence (DNA): TGTGCCAGCAGCCCCCTCATGGGGGGGAATGAGCAGTTCTTC. The rearrangement links TRBV7-9 to TRBJ2-1; the match to TRBD2 covers 7 bases. V lost 5 bases and J lost 7; bases outside the gene matches: 8. CDR1 and CDR2 from the germline V gene are SEHNR and FQNEAQ (reference sequence). There are 14 residues in the CDR3.